The entry below describes one TCR beta chain. Its antigen is as yet unknown. This sample is part of a study of blood T cells in healthy people across ages. Notes on the study in general: Unsorted PBMCs blocked a conclusive comparison of naive and antigen-experienced cells.

The V end lost 1 base, the J end lost 5 bases, and 15 bases lay between the germline ends. The CDR3 sequence is 15 residues long. Germline assignment: CDR1 PRHDT and CDR2 FYEKMQ (reference sequence). A J-beta primer mix and a sample-barcoded 5' primer were used in a second PCR of roughly 6 to 12 cycles. MiXCR, applied by TCRdb to the 5' RACE reads, yields one record per CDR3 protein. Of around 790,000 distinct CDR3 sequences listed, about 42% are singletons. PBMCs numbering at least 6.5 million were isolated per sample. V usage is TRBV13 and J usage is TRBJ2-7, with D perhaps TRBD1 (6 bases). The sample comprised blood. The origin of this receptor is a man aged 55-75 years in good health. CDR3 nucleotide sequence: TGTGCCAGCAGCTTAGTCCGCGGCAGGGGCCACGAGCAGTACTTC. This codes for CASSLVRGRGHEQYF.